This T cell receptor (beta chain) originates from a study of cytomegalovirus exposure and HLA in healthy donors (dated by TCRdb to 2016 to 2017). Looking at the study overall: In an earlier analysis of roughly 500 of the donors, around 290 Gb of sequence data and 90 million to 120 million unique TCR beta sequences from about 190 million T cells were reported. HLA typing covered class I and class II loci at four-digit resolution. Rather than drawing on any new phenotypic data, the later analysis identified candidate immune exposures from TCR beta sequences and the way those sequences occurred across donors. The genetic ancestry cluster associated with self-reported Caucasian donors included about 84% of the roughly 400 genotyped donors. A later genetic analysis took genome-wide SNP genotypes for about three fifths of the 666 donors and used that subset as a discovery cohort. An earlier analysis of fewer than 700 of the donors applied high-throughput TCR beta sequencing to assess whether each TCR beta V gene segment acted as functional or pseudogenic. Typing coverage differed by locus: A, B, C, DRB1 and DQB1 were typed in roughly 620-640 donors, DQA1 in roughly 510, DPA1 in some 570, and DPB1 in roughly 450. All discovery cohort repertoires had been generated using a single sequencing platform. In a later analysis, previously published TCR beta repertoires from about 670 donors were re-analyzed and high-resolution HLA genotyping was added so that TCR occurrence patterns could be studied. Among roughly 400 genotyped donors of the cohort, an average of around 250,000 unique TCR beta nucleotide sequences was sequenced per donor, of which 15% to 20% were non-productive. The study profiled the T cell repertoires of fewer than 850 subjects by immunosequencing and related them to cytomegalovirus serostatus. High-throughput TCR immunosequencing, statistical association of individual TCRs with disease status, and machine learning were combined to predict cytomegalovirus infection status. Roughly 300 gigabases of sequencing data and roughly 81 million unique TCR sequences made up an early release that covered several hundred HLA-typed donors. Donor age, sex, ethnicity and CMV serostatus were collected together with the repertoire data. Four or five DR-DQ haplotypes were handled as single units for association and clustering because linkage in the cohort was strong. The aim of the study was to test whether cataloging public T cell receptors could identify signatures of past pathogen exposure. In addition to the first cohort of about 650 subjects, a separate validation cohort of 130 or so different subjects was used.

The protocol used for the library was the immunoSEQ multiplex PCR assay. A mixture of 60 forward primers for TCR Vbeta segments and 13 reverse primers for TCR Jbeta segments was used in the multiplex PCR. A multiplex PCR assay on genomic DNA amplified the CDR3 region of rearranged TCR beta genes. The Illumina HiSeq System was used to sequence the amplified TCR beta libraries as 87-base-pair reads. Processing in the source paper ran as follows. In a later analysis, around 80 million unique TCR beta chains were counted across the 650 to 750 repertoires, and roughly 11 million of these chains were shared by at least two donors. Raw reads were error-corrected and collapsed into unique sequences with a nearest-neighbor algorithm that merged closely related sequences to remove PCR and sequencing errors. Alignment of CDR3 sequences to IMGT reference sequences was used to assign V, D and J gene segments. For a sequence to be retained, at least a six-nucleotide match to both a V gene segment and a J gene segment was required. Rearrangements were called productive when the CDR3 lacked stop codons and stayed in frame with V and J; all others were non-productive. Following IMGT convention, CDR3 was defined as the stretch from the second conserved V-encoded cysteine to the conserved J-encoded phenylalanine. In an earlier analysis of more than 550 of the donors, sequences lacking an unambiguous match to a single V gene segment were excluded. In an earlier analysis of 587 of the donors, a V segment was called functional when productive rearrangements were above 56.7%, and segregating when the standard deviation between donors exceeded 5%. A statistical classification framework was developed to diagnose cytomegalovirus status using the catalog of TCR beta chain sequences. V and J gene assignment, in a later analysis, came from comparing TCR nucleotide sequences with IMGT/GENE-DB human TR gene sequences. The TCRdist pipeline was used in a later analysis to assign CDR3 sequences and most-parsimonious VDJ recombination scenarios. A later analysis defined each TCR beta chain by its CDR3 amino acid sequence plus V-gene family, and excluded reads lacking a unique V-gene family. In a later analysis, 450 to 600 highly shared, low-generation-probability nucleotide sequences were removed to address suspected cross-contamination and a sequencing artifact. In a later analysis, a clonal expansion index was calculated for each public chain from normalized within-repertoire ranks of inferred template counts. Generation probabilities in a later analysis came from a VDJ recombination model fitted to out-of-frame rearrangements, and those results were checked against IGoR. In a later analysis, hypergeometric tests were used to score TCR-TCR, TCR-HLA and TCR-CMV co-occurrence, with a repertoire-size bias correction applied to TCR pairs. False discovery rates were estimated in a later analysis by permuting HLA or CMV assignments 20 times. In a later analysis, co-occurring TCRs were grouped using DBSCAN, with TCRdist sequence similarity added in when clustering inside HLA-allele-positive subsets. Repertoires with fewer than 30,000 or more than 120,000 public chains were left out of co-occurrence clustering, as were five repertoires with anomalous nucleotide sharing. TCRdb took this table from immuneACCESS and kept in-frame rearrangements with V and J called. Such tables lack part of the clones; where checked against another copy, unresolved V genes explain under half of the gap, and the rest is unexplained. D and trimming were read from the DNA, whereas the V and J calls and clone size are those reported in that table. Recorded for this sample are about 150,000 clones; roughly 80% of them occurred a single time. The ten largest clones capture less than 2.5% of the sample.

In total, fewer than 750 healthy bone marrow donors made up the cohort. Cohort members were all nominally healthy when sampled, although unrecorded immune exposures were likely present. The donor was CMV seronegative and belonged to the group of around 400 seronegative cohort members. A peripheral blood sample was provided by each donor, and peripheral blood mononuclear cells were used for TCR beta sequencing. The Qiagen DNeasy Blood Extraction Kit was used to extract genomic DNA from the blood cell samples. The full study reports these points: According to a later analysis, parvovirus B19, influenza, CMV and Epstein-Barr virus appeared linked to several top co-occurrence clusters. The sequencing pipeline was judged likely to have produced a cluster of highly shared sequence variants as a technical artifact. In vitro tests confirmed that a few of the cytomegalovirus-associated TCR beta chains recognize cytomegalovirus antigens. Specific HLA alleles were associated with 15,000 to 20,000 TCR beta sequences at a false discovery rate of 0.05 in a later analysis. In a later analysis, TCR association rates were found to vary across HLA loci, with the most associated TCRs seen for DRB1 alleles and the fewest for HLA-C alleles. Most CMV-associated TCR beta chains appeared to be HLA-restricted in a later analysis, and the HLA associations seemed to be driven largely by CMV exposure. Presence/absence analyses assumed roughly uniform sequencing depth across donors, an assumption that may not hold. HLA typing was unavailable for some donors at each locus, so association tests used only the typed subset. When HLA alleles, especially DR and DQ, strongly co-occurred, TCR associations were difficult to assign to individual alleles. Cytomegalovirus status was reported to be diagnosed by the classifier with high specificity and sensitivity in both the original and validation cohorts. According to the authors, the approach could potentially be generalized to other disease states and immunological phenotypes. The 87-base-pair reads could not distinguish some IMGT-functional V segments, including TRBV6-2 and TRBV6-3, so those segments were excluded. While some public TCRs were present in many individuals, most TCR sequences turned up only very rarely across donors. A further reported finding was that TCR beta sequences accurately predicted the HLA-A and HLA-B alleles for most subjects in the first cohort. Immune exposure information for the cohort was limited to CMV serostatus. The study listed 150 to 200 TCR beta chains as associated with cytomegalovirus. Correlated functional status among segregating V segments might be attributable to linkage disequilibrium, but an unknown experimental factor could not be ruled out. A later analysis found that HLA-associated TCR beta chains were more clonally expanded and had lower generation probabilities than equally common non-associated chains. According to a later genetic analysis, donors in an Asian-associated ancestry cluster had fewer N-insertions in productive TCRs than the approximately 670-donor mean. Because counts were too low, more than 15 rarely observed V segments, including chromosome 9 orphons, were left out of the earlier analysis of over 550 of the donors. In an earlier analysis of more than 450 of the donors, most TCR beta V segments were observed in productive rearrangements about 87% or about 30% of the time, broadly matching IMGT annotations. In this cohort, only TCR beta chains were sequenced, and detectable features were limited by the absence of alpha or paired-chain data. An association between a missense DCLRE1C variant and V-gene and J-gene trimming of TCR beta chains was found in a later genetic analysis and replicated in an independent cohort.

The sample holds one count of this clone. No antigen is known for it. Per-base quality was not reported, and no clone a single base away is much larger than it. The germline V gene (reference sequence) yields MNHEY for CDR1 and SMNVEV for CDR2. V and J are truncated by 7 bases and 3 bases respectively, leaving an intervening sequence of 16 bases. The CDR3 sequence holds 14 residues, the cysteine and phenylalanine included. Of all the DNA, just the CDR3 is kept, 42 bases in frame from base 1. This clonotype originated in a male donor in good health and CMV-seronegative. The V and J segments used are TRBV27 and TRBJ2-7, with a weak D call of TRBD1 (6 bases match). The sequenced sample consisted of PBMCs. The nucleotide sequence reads TGTGCCAGCACCTCTCTGGACAGCTTCTACGAGCAGTACTTC. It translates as CASTSLDSFYEQYF.